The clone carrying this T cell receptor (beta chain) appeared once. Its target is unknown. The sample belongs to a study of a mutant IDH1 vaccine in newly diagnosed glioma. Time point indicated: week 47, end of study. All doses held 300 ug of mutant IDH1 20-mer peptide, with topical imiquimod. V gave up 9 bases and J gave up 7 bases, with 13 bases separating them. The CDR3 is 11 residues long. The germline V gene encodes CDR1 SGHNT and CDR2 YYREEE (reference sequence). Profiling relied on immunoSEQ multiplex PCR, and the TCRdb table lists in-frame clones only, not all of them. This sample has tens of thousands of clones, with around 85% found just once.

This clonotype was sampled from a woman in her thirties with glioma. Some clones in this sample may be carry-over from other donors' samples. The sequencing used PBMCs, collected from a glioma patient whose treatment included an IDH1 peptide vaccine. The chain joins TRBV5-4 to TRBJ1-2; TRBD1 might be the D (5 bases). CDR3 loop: CATDSYRGYTF. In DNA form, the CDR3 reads TGTGCCACCGACAGCTACCGTGGCTACACCTTC. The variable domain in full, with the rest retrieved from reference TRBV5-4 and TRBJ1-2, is ETGVTQSPTHLIKTRGQQVTLRCSSQSGHNTVSWYQQALGQGPQFIFQYYREEENGRGNFPPRFSGLQFPNYSSELNVNALELDDSALYLCATDSYRGYTFGSGTRLTVV.